Listed below are T cell receptor beta chains from one sample, sequenced in a study of T cell changes during pregnancy in multiple sclerosis. Sequencing used immunoSEQ multiplex PCR; TCRdb keeps in-frame clones, though not all of them. This sample has about 100,000 clones; roughly 90% occur once, and the top ten carry about 1.9%. The sequences come from peripheral blood, collected after pregnancy. The receptors come from a female donor with multiple sclerosis, enrolled in a pregnancy study. Each CDR3 is given with its conserved first and last residue. D genes are given only for firm matches. Clone size is shown for a subset of rows, as once, few, many or a class of expanded clone.

CDR3 DNA: TGTGCCAGCTCACCTCCGGGACTAGCGGGATCCAATGAGCAGTTCTTC
CDR3 protein: CASSPPGLAGSNEQFF
D gene: TRBD2
clone size: .
V gene: TRBV18
J gene: TRBJ2-1

CDR3 DNA: TGTGCCAGTAGTAGGACTAGCGGGAAAACAGATACGCAGTATTTT
CDR3 protein: CASSRTSGKTDTQYF
D gene: TRBD2
clone size: .
V gene: TRBV19
J gene: TRBJ2-3

CDR3 DNA: TGCGCCAGCAGCTTGGACAGCGGGGGGAGCTCCTACAATGAGCAGTTCTTC
CDR3 protein: CASSLDSGGSSYNEQFF
D gene: TRBD2
clone size: .
V gene: TRBV5-1
J gene: TRBJ2-1

CDR3 DNA: TGTGCCAGCAGCTTGGGGCCTTTCGGCGGGGGGACCCAAGAGACCCAGTACTTC
CDR3 protein: CASSLGPFGGGTQETQYF
D gene: TRBD2
clone size: .
V gene: TRBV5-4
J gene: TRBJ2-5

CDR3 DNA: TGTGCCTGGAGTGTAGAGGAAGAGACCCAGTACTTC
CDR3 protein: CAWSVEEETQYF
D gene: .
clone size: .
V gene: TRBV30
J gene: TRBJ2-5

CDR3 DNA: TGTGCCAGCAGCCCCACGGGGAACACTGAAGCTTTCTTT
CDR3 protein: CASSPTGNTEAFF
D gene: .
clone size: .
V gene: TRBV9
J gene: TRBJ1-1

CDR3 DNA: TGTGCCAGCAGTTTAGTGACAGGGGACGAGCAGTACTTC
CDR3 protein: CASSLVTGDEQYF
D gene: TRBD1
clone size: .
V gene: TRBV28
J gene: TRBJ2-7

CDR3 DNA: TGTGCCAGCAGTTTATCAGGGGATAATTCACCCCTCCACTTT
CDR3 protein: CASSLSGDNSPLHF
D gene: .
clone size: .
V gene: TRBV6-5
J gene: TRBJ1-6

CDR3 DNA: TGTGCCAGCAGTTTCGGGGGAGGGAACACCGGGGAGCTGTTTTTT
CDR3 protein: CASSFGGGNTGELFF
D gene: .
clone size: .
V gene: TRBV27
J gene: TRBJ2-2

CDR3 DNA: TGTGCCAGCAGTTACACCCCCGCGGCGGAGGGCAATGAGCAGTTCTTC
CDR3 protein: CASSYTPAAEGNEQFF
D gene: .
clone size: .
V gene: TRBV6-5
J gene: TRBJ2-1

CDR3 DNA: TGTGCCAGCAGCTACCAGGGGCAGGGAGAAAAACTGTTTTTT
CDR3 protein: CASSYQGQGEKLFF
D gene: .
clone size: .
V gene: TRBV5-4
J gene: TRBJ1-4

CDR3 DNA: TGTGCCAGTAGTCCTAGGGGGCGGGAAAAACTGTTTTTT
CDR3 protein: CASSPRGREKLFF
D gene: TRBD1
clone size: .
V gene: TRBV19
J gene: TRBJ1-4

CDR3 DNA: TGTGCCAGCAGCTTAGCCCGGACATTGGATGAAAAACTGTTTTTT
CDR3 protein: CASSLARTLDEKLFF
D gene: .
clone size: .
V gene: TRBV7-2
J gene: TRBJ1-4

CDR3 DNA: TGTGCCAGCAGCGTCCCAGGGATGGACACTGAAGCTTTCTTT
CDR3 protein: CASSVPGMDTEAFF
D gene: .
clone size: .
V gene: TRBV9
J gene: TRBJ1-1

CDR3 DNA: TGTGCCAGCAGCACGCTGACAAGTAACACTGAAGCTTTCTTT
CDR3 protein: CASSTLTSNTEAFF
D gene: .
clone size: few
V gene: TRBV9
J gene: TRBJ1-1

CDR3 DNA: TGTGCCAGCAGCCCGGGACAGGGGTACGAAAAACTGTTTTTT
CDR3 protein: CASSPGQGYEKLFF
D gene: TRBD1
clone size: .
V gene: TRBV7-9
J gene: TRBJ1-4

CDR3 DNA: TGTGCCTGGAGTCCGGGACACATCTATGGCTACACCTTC
CDR3 protein: CAWSPGHIYGYTF
D gene: .
clone size: .
V gene: TRBV30
J gene: TRBJ1-2

CDR3 DNA: TGTGCCAGCAGCGACAGGGGGGCCGAGCAGTACTTC
CDR3 protein: CASSDRGAEQYF
D gene: TRBD1
clone size: .
V gene: TRBV13
J gene: TRBJ2-7